This entry lists 18 T cell receptor beta chains sequenced from one sample in a study of radiation and T cells in renal cell carcinoma. The treatment was: treatment-naive control, cytoreductive nephrectomy. Generated by immunoSEQ multiplex PCR, the TCRdb table keeps only in-frame clones and is missing some. The sample has about 18,000 clones; around three fifths are singletons. Material: tumor tissue, obtained from a patient whose treatment was nephrectomy without radiotherapy. Source of these receptors: a man aged 50 or older with renal cell carcinoma.

CDR3 loop: CASSPRVGLRDTQYF. DNA of the CDR3: TGCGCCAGCAGCCCGCGAGTGGGGCTCCGCGATACGCAGTATTTT. The chain uses TRBV4-1 and TRBJ2-3, with TRBD1 as a possible D gene (5 bases). CDR3 length: 15 amino acids. Germline V lookup: CDR1 MGHRA, CDR2 YSYEKL. V lost 4 bases and J lost 6, with 17 bases in between.

This chain uses TRBV6-6 with TRBJ2-1; 11 bases line up with TRBD2. The CDR3 is 14 amino acids. Trimming at V came to 7 bases and at J to 6 bases, leaving 5 bases not matched to a gene. Germline V CDR1 and CDR2: MNHNY, SVGAGI (reference sequence). CDR3 protein: CASKLAGAGNEQFF. DNA for the CDR3: TGTGCCAGCAAACTAGCGGGAGCGGGCAATGAGCAGTTCTTC.

The V and J genes are TRBV7-2 and TRBJ1-6, with D possibly matching TRBD1 (6 bases). Germline CDR1 is SGHTA and CDR2 is FQGNSA. This CDR3 spans 15 amino acids. Trimming stripped 2 bases from V and 9 bases from J, with 14 bases between. CDR3 nucleotide sequence: TGTGCCAGCAGCTTAAGGGGTCAGGGGAGTTCACCCCTCCACTTT. As protein: CASSLRGQGSSPLHF.

This chain connects TRBV25-1 to TRBJ1-2, with D possibly matching TRBD1 (5 bases). The CDR3 sequence is 13 residues long. Looked up from germline, CDR1 is MGHDK and CDR2 is SYGVNS. The germline V and J ends were trimmed by 5 bases and 4 bases, with 11 bases remaining between them. The DNA of the CDR3 is TGTGCCAGCAGTCCGGCAGGGAGCTATGGCTACACCTTC. Residues: CASSPAGSYGYTF.

V and J are TRBV4-3 and TRBJ2-6; possibly TRBD1 for D (6 bases). CDR3 length equals 18 residues. V was shortened by 0 bases and J by 6 bases, with 18 bases between the two germline ends. Germline V gives CDR1 LGHNA, CDR2 YSLEER. The CDR3 region is CASSQDGGIWTAANVLTF. CDR3 sequence (DNA): TGCGCCAGCAGCCAAGATGGGGGCATATGGACGGCGGCCAACGTCCTGACTTTC.

There are a few counts of this clone. The chain combines TRBV29-1 with TRBJ1-1; the match to TRBD1 covers 9 bases. Germline lookup yields CDR1 SQVTM and CDR2 ANQGSEA. The V segment lost 6 bases and the J segment 5 bases; nucleotides outside the gene matches: 7. The CDR3 sequence is 13 residues long. This chain's CDR3 is CSVTRDRATEAFF. In DNA form, the CDR3 reads TGCAGCGTCACGCGGGACAGGGCGACTGAAGCTTTCTTT. Combining the CDR3 with reference TRBV29-1 and TRBJ1-1 gives the whole variable domain SAVISQKPSRDICQRGTSLTIQCQVDSQVTMMFWYRQQPGQSLTLIATANQGSEATYESGFVIDKFPISRPNLTFSTLTVSNMSPEDSSIYLCSVTRDRATEAFFGQGTRLTVV.

This clone was seen more than once but under ten times. This CDR3 reads CASSERKSTDTQYF. In nucleotides, the CDR3 is TGTGCCAGCAGTGAACGGAAGAGCACAGATACGCAGTATTTT. This chain connects TRBV2 to TRBJ2-3; no clear D gene. Germline values: CDR1 SNHLY, CDR2 FYNNEI. The length of the CDR3 is 14 residues. The ends were cut back, 2 bases at V and 0 bases at J, with 6 bases in the middle.

The chain combines TRBV27 with TRBJ1-2; maybe TRBD1 (5 bases). This CDR3 spans 13 amino acids. Trimming cost V 1 base and J 8 bases, with 11 bases left between them. Per the germline V gene, CDR1 is MNHEY and CDR2 is SMNVEV (reference sequence). Here the CDR3 DNA reads TGTGCCAGCAGTTTATATGGGGGTGGGGGCTACACCTTC. Protein product: CASSLYGGGGYTF.

The CDR3 loop is CAGEGSPDTQYF. The CDR3 bases are TGTGCCGGAGAGGGGAGTCCAGATACGCAGTATTTT. This chain connects TRBV30 to TRBJ2-3; the D call may be TRBD1 or TRBD2 (5 bases each). The CDR3 has 12 amino acids. Trimming cost V 8 bases and J 4 bases, with 13 bases left between them. Germline CDR1 is GTSNPN and CDR2 is SVGIG (reference sequence).

The V call is TRBV19, the J call TRBJ1-2; D gene uncertain. The CDR3 loop spans 13 amino acids. The germline V gene has CDR1 LNHDA and CDR2 SQIVND (reference sequence). V shed 2 bases and J shed 9 bases, with 13 bases lying between them. Here the CDR3 DNA reads TGTGCCAGTAGTATAAGGTCCGACAATAGCTACACCTTC. Residues: CASSIRSDNSYTF.

This clone was counted at least ten times. The CDR3 reads CASSQDWISEAFF. In DNA form, the CDR3 reads TGTGCCAGCAGCCAAGATTGGATTAGTGAAGCTTTCTTT. The J gene is TRBJ1-1, the V gene TRBV4-2; D gene ambiguous. V lost 0 bases, J lost 7 bases, and 9 bases lay in between. Germline CDR1 is LGHNA and CDR2 is YNFKEQ. The CDR3 runs to 13 residues.

The chain couples TRBV6-5 to TRBJ2-1; 10 bases line up with TRBD1. CDR3 length equals 14 residues. Germline trimming cut 4 bases from V and 6 bases from J; bases unmatched to any gene: 3. The germline gives CDR1 MNHEY, CDR2 SVGAGI. The CDR3 DNA follows: TGTGCCAGCAGTTCCCGGGACAGGGGCAATGAGCAGTTCTTC. It yields the protein CASSSRDRGNEQFF.

This chain connects TRBV9 to TRBJ1-1, with D unclear. Trimming stripped 0 bases from V and 0 bases from J, with 6 bases between. The CDR3 length is 14 residues. Germline CDR1 is SGDLS and CDR2 is YYNGEE. CDR3 coding DNA: TGTGCCAGCAGCGTAGGGCGTATGAACACTGAAGCTTTCTTT. Encoded protein: CASSVGRMNTEAFF.

The chain couples TRBV5-4 to TRBJ1-2; D unclear. Germline V CDR1 and CDR2: SGHNT, YYREEE (reference sequence). The CDR3 runs to 13 residues. Between the trimmed V and J ends, which lost 0 bases and 7 bases, there was a span of 10 bases. CDR3 nucleotide sequence: TGTGCCAGCAGCTTGGATCTCGACCGTGGCTACACCTTC. It codes for CASSLDLDRGYTF.

The chain employs TRBV2 and TRBJ1-5; D perhaps matches TRBD1 (5 bases). The germline gives CDR1 SNHLY, CDR2 FYNNEI. The germline V and J ends were trimmed by 6 bases and 6 bases, with 18 bases remaining between them. The CDR3 totals 15 residues. CDR3 protein: CASSLRRAVGQPQHF. The CDR3 DNA follows: TGTGCCAGCAGCTTGCGCAGGGCGGTGGGTCAGCCCCAGCATTTT.

V gene TRBV4-3 combines with J gene TRBJ2-1; tentatively, D is TRBD2 (6 bases). The V gene lost 5 bases and the J gene lost 7 bases, with 15 bases spanning the gap. Germline-derived CDR1 and CDR2 are LGHNA and YSLEER. This CDR3 is 14 amino acids long. CDR3 sequence (DNA): TGCGCCAGCAGCGTCTCGGGAGTGAGTAATGAGCAGTTCTTC. Translating gives CASSVSGVSNEQFF.

The rearrangement uses TRBV27 and TRBJ1-4, with TRBD1 as a possible D gene (5 bases). Trimming pared 8 bases from V and 9 bases from J, leaving 22 bases between. Per germline, CDR1 MNHEY and CDR2 SMNVEV (reference sequence). CDR3 length: 15 amino acids. This chain's CDR3 is CASDGPVRDGQKLFF. CDR3 in DNA: TGTGCCAGCGACGGCCCGGTGAGGGACGGCCAAAAACTGTTTTTT.

This chain uses TRBV7-2 with TRBJ2-1, with a possible D match to TRBD2 (6 bases). Germline lookup yields CDR1 SGHTA and CDR2 FQGNSA. This CDR3 is 14 amino acids long. Trimming removed 3 bases at V and 4 bases at J, with 10 bases between. CDR3 in DNA: TGTGCCAGCAGCTTCCCCGGGACTTACAATGAGCAGTTCTTC. Residues: CASSFPGTYNEQFF.